This is a list of T cell receptor beta chains from one sample in a study of identical twins. MiXCR, run by TCRdb on the 5' RACE reads, gives a single entry per CDR3 protein. The sample consists of fewer than 350,000 distinct CDR3 sequences, roughly 8.6% of them appearing once. The sample was also reused in another study, on yellow fever vaccine responses in identical twins.

Sequencing was carried out using memory (CD45RO+) T cells sorted from blood. These receptors were taken from a woman aged 18-30 years in good health. CDR3s include the opening cysteine and the closing phenylalanine or tryptophan. D genes are given only for firm matches. Where a row states a size, it is once, few, many or the class of an expanded clone; other rows omit it.

D gene	V gene	CDR3 length	clone size	J gene	CDR3 protein	CDR3 DNA
NA	TRBV6-2/TRBV6-3	16	many	TRBJ2-3	CASSTSTAISTDTQYF	TGTGCCAGCAGTACATCGACAGCGATTAGCACAGATACGCAGTATTTT
NA	TRBV6-4	13	many	TRBJ2-3	CASSRTSTDTQYF	TGTGCCAGCAGTAGGACTAGCACAGATACGCAGTATTTT
TRBD1	TRBV5-1	17	NA	TRBJ2-3	CASLFTARGLSTDTQYF	TGCGCCAGCTTGTTTACGGCCAGGGGGCTGTCTACAGATACGCAGTATTTT
NA	TRBV20-1	11	few	TRBJ2-5	CSAILRETQYF	TGCAGTGCTATTTTACGGGAGACCCAGTACTTC
TRBD2	TRBV20-1	18	few	TRBJ2-1	CSATPGLATLISYNEQFF	TGCAGTGCTACACCGGGACTAGCGACCCTCATCTCCTACAATGAGCAGTTCTTC
TRBD2	TRBV5-6	16	few	TRBJ2-1	CASSFPRTSANNEQFF	TGTGCCAGCAGCTTCCCCCGGACTAGCGCCAACAATGAGCAGTTCTTC
NA	TRBV2	13	NA	TRBJ2-7	CASSEEVLVEQYF	TGTGCCAGCAGCGAGGAGGTCCTGGTCGAGCAGTACTTC
NA	TRBV2	13	few	TRBJ1-2	CASSATGWDGYTF	TGTGCCAGCAGTGCGACAGGTTGGGATGGCTACACCTTC
NA	TRBV6-1	13	few	TRBJ2-7	CASRVSKSYEQYF	TGTGCCAGTAGAGTTTCCAAATCCTACGAGCAGTACTTC
NA	TRBV20-1	11	few	TRBJ1-1	CSAARGLEAFF	TGCAGTGCCGCGAGGGGCCTTGAAGCTTTCTTT
TRBD1	TRBV7-8	13	many	TRBJ1-5	CASSPTGEEPQHF	TGTGCCAGCAGCCCGACAGGGGAAGAGCCCCAGCATTTT
NA	TRBV5-1	14	NA	TRBJ2-3	CASSLPGATDTQYF	TGCGCCAGCAGCTTGCCAGGGGCGACAGATACGCAGTATTTT
TRBD1	TRBV7-9	15	many	TRBJ2-1	CASSFRQGSYNEQFF	TGTGCCAGCAGCTTCCGACAGGGGTCCTACAATGAGCAGTTCTTC
TRBD1	TRBV10-2	13	few	TRBJ2-1	CASRSTGGNEQFF	TGCGCCAGCAGGTCGACAGGGGGGAATGAGCAGTTCTTC
NA	TRBV10-3	20	NA	TRBJ2-7	CAISEPLSPAFEDLTYEQYF	TGTGCCATCAGTGAGCCCCTCTCTCCCGCGTTCGAGGACCTGACCTACGAGCAGTACTTC
NA	TRBV7-9	14	few	TRBJ1-1	CASSKTGTNTEAFF	TGTGCCAGTAGTAAAACAGGGACGAACACTGAAGCTTTCTTT
NA	TRBV5-1	14	few	TRBJ2-5	CASSLRGNQETQYF	TGCGCCAGCAGCTTGCGGGGTAACCAAGAGACCCAGTACTTC
TRBD1	TRBV12-3/TRBV12-4	15	many	TRBJ1-4	CASSRDRFAPEKLFF	TGTGCCAGCAGCCGGGACAGGTTCGCTCCTGAAAAACTGTTTTTT
NA	TRBV24-1	16	many	TRBJ1-1	CATSDAPGAGGTEAFF	TGTGCCACCAGTGATGCACCAGGGGCCGGAGGGACTGAAGCTTTCTTT
NA	TRBV20-1	14	NA	TRBJ1-2	CSARTYDESYGYTF	TGCAGTGCTAGGACTTACGACGAATCCTATGGCTACACCTTC
NA	TRBV27	15	many	TRBJ2-1	CASSRRWGAYNEQFF	TGTGCCAGCAGTAGGAGGTGGGGAGCTTACAATGAGCAGTTCTTC
NA	TRBV10-3	13	many	TRBJ1-2	CAISEQGNYGYTF	TGTGCCATCAGTGAACAGGGCAACTATGGCTACACCTTC
NA	TRBV13	16	many	TRBJ2-2	CASSFPRAQVTGELFF	TGTGCCAGCAGCTTTCCCCGGGCACAAGTAACCGGGGAGCTGTTTTTT
NA	TRBV15	14	few	TRBJ2-1	CATSRDLVGHEQFF	TGTGCCACCAGCAGAGATCTCGTAGGACACGAGCAGTTCTTC
NA	TRBV11-3	15	many	TRBJ2-1	CASTPRGMSYNEQFF	TGTGCCAGCACCCCGCGCGGGATGTCCTACAATGAGCAGTTCTTC
NA	TRBV29-1	13	many	TRBJ1-5	CSAAGGSNQPQHF	TGCAGCGCAGCGGGAGGAAGCAATCAGCCCCAGCATTTT
TRBD1	TRBV5-1	13	many	TRBJ2-2	CASGQGLNGELFF	TGCGCCAGCGGACAGGGGTTGAACGGGGAGCTGTTTTTT
TRBD1	TRBV3-1	18	few	TRBJ2-7	CASSQVSLTGTASYEQYF	TGTGCCAGCAGCCAAGTAAGTTTAACCGGGACAGCCTCCTACGAGCAGTACTTC
NA	TRBV5-1	14	few	TRBJ2-7	CASSPWADAYEQYF	TGCGCCAGCAGCCCCTGGGCGGACGCCTACGAGCAGTACTTC
NA	TRBV9	16	many	TRBJ2-3	CASSVAQSGGTDTQYF	TGTGCCAGCAGCGTAGCTCAGTCCGGCGGGACAGATACGCAGTATTTT
NA	TRBV28	14	few	TRBJ2-3	CASSFGRRADTQYF	TGTGCCAGCAGTTTTGGCAGGCGCGCAGATACGCAGTATTTT
NA	TRBV28	13	many	TRBJ2-7	CASRLDGPYEQYF	TGTGCCAGCAGACTCGACGGCCCGTACGAGCAGTACTTC
TRBD2	TRBV20-1	15	many	TRBJ2-5	CSARPLAGYQETQYF	TGCAGTGCTAGACCGCTAGCGGGATACCAAGAGACCCAGTACTTC
NA	TRBV9	13	many	TRBJ1-1	CASLGGRNTEAFF	TGTGCCAGCCTAGGAGGGCGGAACACTGAAGCTTTCTTT
NA	TRBV29-1	12	NA	TRBJ2-1	CSPTDSYNEQFF	TGCAGCCCCACCGACAGCTACAATGAGCAGTTCTTC
NA	TRBV20-1	15	NA	TRBJ1-1	CSARDGRGVNTEAFF	TGCAGTGCTAGAGATGGGCGGGGAGTGAACACTGAAGCTTTCTTT
NA	TRBV10-3	13	many	TRBJ2-5	CAISDSQGETQYF	TGTGCCATCAGTGATTCTCAGGGGGAGACCCAGTACTTC
NA	TRBV20-1	11	NA	TRBJ1-1	CSANRKTEAFF	TGCAGTGCTAACCGTAAAACTGAAGCTTTCTTT
TRBD1	TRBV7-6	16	NA	TRBJ2-7	CASSSGTAEISTEQYF	TGTGCCAGCAGCTCCGGGACAGCCGAAATCTCGACCGAGCAGTACTTC
NA	TRBV15	14	many	TRBJ1-1	CATSRDTGGTEAFF	TGTGCCACCAGCAGAGATACAGGAGGCACTGAAGCTTTCTTT
NA	TRBV6-1	16	NA	TRBJ2-1	CASSEDPWRSYNEQFF	TGTGCCAGCAGTGAAGACCCCTGGCGGTCTTACAATGAGCAGTTCTTC
NA	TRBV5-1	16	NA	TRBJ2-3	CASSLVRGTSTDTQYF	TGCGCCAGCAGCTTGGTCCGGGGGACTAGCACAGATACGCAGTATTTT
TRBD1	TRBV5-6	16	NA	TRBJ2-2	CASSFGTGSNTGELFF	TGTGCCAGCAGCTTCGGGACAGGATCGAACACCGGGGAGCTGTTTTTT
NA	TRBV10-3	14	NA	TRBJ2-5	CAISESRATETQYF	TGTGCCATCAGTGAGTCGCGGGCAACAGAGACCCAGTACTTC
TRBD1	TRBV28	16	NA	TRBJ1-1	CASSVQTGGKGTEAFF	TGTGCCAGCAGTGTACAGACAGGGGGCAAAGGAACTGAAGCTTTCTTT
TRBD2	TRBV6-5	18	few	TRBJ2-3	CASSYPTQGGGTTDTQYF	TGTGCCAGCAGTTACCCTACCCAGGGCGGGGGGACAACAGATACGCAGTATTTT
TRBD2	TRBV20-1	13	few	TRBJ2-1	CSARVSGSYEQFF	TGCAGTGCTAGAGTTAGCGGGAGTTATGAGCAGTTCTTC
NA	TRBV6-1	15	few	TRBJ2-5	CASSELTGSPETQYF	TGTGCCAGCAGTGAGCTAACAGGGAGCCCAGAGACCCAGTACTTC
NA	TRBV10-3	13	many	TRBJ1-1	CAISELWGSEAFF	TGTGCCATCAGTGAGCTGTGGGGGTCTGAAGCTTTCTTT
TRBD1	TRBV28	15	many	TRBJ2-3	CASRMPGQGTDTQYF	TGTGCCAGCAGGATGCCGGGACAGGGCACAGATACGCAGTATTTT
NA	TRBV3-1	14	many	TRBJ2-5	CASTEPGQTETQYF	TGTGCCAGCACCGAACCGGGGCAAACAGAGACCCAGTACTTC